Included here is one T cell receptor (beta chain) sequence, with context. This specimen comes from a study of T cells in tuberculosis. About the research overall: A South African cohort included IGRA-negative adolescents, latently infected IGRA-positive adolescents and adults with active tuberculosis.

The CDR3 spans 14 residues. V lost 0 bases to trimming and J lost 7 bases, with 13 bases between them. From germline, CDR1 is MGHRA and CDR2 YSYEKL. Here immunoSEQ multiplex PCR was the method, and the copy in TCRdb shows in-frame clones only, minus some. Of approximately 35,000 clones in the sample, 95% to 97% were seen once. This TCR was recovered from a donor aged 10-30 years with latent tuberculosis or without tuberculosis infection. Source material: PBMCs. V is TRBV4-1 and J is TRBJ2-7; a weak D match, TRBD2 (7 bases). The CDR3 spells CASSQDGGAGEQYF. CDR3 in DNA: TGCGCCAGCAGCCAAGATGGGGGGGCAGGGGAGCAGTACTTC.